The entry that follows covers one T cell receptor beta chain sequence. This sample is drawn from a study of glioma-infiltrating T cells after dendritic cell vaccination. Study-level information: Between about 2003 and 2013, patients got autologous tumor lysate-pulsed dendritic cell vaccines. At biweekly intervals, patients got three intradermal dendritic cell vaccine injections.

The immunoSEQ assay amplified TCRB CDR3 from up to 2 ug DNA. Generated by immunoSEQ multiplex PCR, the TCRdb table keeps only in-frame clones and is missing some. The data contain about 110,000 clones, nearly 90% of them singletons. The time point is: after dendritic cell vaccination, including at tumor progression/relapse. Only patients with spare fresh-frozen tumor and over two years of follow-up were included. V lost 7 bases and J lost 6; bases outside the gene matches: 4. Germline CDR1 is ENHRY and CDR2 is SYGVKD. The CDR3 is made up of 13 amino acids. The TCR sequence derives from a human donor with glioblastoma. Sequences were derived from blood, sampled after dendritic cell vaccination. The rearrangement uses TRBV10-3 and TRBJ2-2; TRBD2 agrees at 8 bases. CDR3 sequence reads: CAITPLAAGELFF. Here the CDR3 DNA reads TGTGCCATCACCCCACTAGCGGCCGGGGAGCTGTTTTTT.